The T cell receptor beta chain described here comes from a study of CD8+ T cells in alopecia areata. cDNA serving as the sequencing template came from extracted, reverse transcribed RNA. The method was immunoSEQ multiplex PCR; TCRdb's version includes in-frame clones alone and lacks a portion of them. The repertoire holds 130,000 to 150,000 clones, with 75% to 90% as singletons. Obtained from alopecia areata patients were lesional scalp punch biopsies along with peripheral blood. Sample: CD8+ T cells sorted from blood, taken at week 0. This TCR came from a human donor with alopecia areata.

The CDR3, as DNA: TGTGCCAGCAGTCGGTGGAGGGGGCCCCAAGAGACCCAGTACTTC. Protein sequence: CASSRWRGPQETQYF. This chain connects TRBV27 to TRBJ2-5; TRBD1 might be the D (7 bases). The CDR3 has 15 residues. Germline V gives CDR1 MNHEY, CDR2 SMNVEV (reference sequence). Trimming removed 5 bases at V and 1 base at J, with 14 bases between.